A single T cell receptor beta chain is shown here with its context. The target antigen is unknown. This record comes from a study of beta chain features in type 1 diabetes. Study-level information: All samples yielded around 98,000,000 examined sorted cells.

Study conclusions and caveats: Using cDNA template may skew counts toward highly expressing activated cells. Shortening that was moderate but significant affected the TCRB CDR3s of Type 1 diabetes patients in all four CD4+ subsets.

V was shortened by 0 bases and J by 4 bases, with 7 bases between the two germline ends. Germline V gene sequence: CDR1 SGHDN, CDR2 FVKESK. The length of the CDR3 is 14 residues. Reverse transcribing all isolated RNA meant expressed TCRB transcripts were sequenced. Reads from naive, central memory and regulatory T cell samples averaged around 3.6 million. Sequenced by immunoSEQ multiplex PCR; TCRdb stores in-frame clones only, minus some. The sample shows more than 550,000 clones, 11% to 15% of them seen only once. Naive, central memory, regulatory and stem cell-like memory cells within the CD4+ compartment were sorted using CD45RO/CCR7/CD25/CD127/CD95/CD27.

The sequenced material came from naive CD4+ T cells from blood. This receptor was identified in a man in his late teens or twenties with type 1 diabetes. The rearrangement uses TRBV14 and TRBJ2-1; D remains ambiguous. The CDR3 here is CASSQDAVYNEQFF. CDR3 coding DNA: TGTGCCAGCAGCCAAGATGCCGTTTACAATGAGCAGTTCTTC.